The present TCR beta chain was sequenced within a study of glioma-infiltrating T cells. Study conclusions and caveats: Non-neoplastic patients had below-expected tissue-blood divergence, while all gliomas exceeded expectation. Only very few CDR3 sequences appeared in both tissue and blood.

Germline CDR1 and CDR2: SGHTA and FQGNSA. V lost 7 bases to trimming and J lost 1 base; unmatched junction nucleotides: 6. The CDR3 extends over 14 amino acids. The iRepertoire nested amplicon-rescue multiplex PCR amplified TCR alpha and beta CDR3s from RNA. MiXCR, applied by TCRdb to the multiplex PCR reads, yields one record per CDR3 protein. The sample yields approximately 110,000 distinct CDR3 sequences, approximately 25% seen once. This clonotype was observed many times. Its antigen is as yet unknown. This sequence originates from a human donor with low-grade glioma or glioblastoma, undergoing nonglioma brain surgery, or in good health (not recorded which). The chain has TRBV7-2 and TRBJ2-7, with 8 bases matching TRBD1. The sequencing input was glioma tissue, nonneoplastic brain tissue, or PBMCs (not recorded which). The CDR3 reads CASTPQGASYEQYF. CDR3 DNA sequence: TGTGCCAGCACTCCTCAGGGGGCATCCTACGAGCAGTACTTC.